The clone carrying this T cell receptor (beta chain) was detected ten times or more. This sample stems from a study of tumor-infiltrating lymphocytes in primary liver carcinoma. TCR beta cDNA was prepared out of roughly 450 ng total RNA by means of a constant-region primer. It was through three nested multiplex PCR rounds of slightly modified ARM-PCR that TCR beta libraries arose. In the first two PCR rounds, TRBV1-TRBV30 forward primers were paired with a C-beta reverse primer, and each round lasted roughly 9 cycles. TCRdb processed the multiplex PCR reads anew with MiXCR; each CDR3 protein has one entry. The sample lists almost 200,000 distinct CDR3 sequences, less than 70% occurring once. Germline CDR1 is SGHAT and CDR2 is FQNNGV. The ends lost 5 bases at V and 4 bases at J; junction bases unmatched: 4. The CDR3 totals 15 residues. Extraction also yielded germline DNA, while blood RNA was obtained from unsorted whole blood.

This rearrangement joins TRBV11-2 to TRBJ2-2, with 10 positions matching TRBD1. The material sequenced was peripheral blood. The sequence was collected from a woman in her fifties or sixties with primary liver carcinoma and hepatitis B virus infection. CDR3 sequence: CASSLRTGGTGELFF. CDR3 nucleotides: TGTGCCAGCAGCCTGAGGACAGGGGGCACCGGGGAGCTGTTTTTT.